This is a list of T cell receptor beta chains from one sample in a study of control samples from healthy donors and cancer patients. Generated by immunoSEQ multiplex PCR, the TCRdb table keeps only in-frame clones and is missing some. The table lists 20,000 to 25,000 clones, 84% of them singletons. Material: PBMCs. These receptors were collected from a man aged 60-69 years with colorectal cancer. The CDR3 runs from the conserved cysteine through the conserved F or W. Each record gives: D gene, J gene, V gene, clone size, CDR3 DNA, CDR3 protein. D genes are given only for firm matches. Clone size, where shown, is once, few, many, or a class for clones that have expanded.

-	TRBJ1-2	TRBV9	-	TGTGCCAGCAGCCCCCCCAGTGGCAGACCTAACTATGGCTACACCTTC	CASSPPSGRPNYGYTF
TRBD1	TRBJ2-1	TRBV10-3	-	TGTGCCATCAGCTACTCAGGGACAGATGGTTACAATGAGCAGTTCTTC	CAISYSGTDGYNEQFF
TRBD1	TRBJ2-1	TRBV15	-	TGTGCTACGTTCTCGACAGGGACGATCGACAATGAGCAGTTCTTC	CATFSTGTIDNEQFF
-	TRBJ1-5	TRBV19	-	TGTGCCAGTAGTATAATGCCTAGCAATCAGCCCCAGCATTTT	CASSIMPSNQPQHF
-	TRBJ2-7	TRBV2	-	TGTGCCACTCCCGGAGAGAACTCCTACGAGCAGTACTTC	CATPGENSYEQYF
-	TRBJ1-1	TRBV29-1	few	TGCAGCGTCCCGACGGGGGCCACTGAAGCTTTCTTT	CSVPTGATEAFF
TRBD2	TRBJ2-1	TRBV2	-	TGTGCCACCCAAGGGGCTAGCGGGCGCTACAATGAGCAGTTCTTC	CATQGASGRYNEQFF
TRBD1	TRBJ1-4	TRBV5-4	-	TGTGCCAGCAGCTTGGACAGGGGGTATGGTGAAAAACTGTTTTTT	CASSLDRGYGEKLFF
-	TRBJ1-2	TRBV6-2/TRBV6-3	-	TGTGCCAGCAGTTACGCCAACGACGGAATCTATGGCTACACCTTC	CASSYANDGIYGYTF
-	TRBJ1-4	TRBV5-1	-	TGCGCCAGCAGCCAGCAGGGGCCCGCAACTAATGAAAAACTGTTTTTT	CASSQQGPATNEKLFF
-	TRBJ2-3	TRBV5-1	-	TGCGCCAGCAGCCAACAGTCAGATACGCAGTATTTT	CASSQQSDTQYF
-	TRBJ2-2	TRBV7-2	few	TGTGCCAGCAGCCCTAGGACAGTAACCGGGGAGCTGTTTTTT	CASSPRTVTGELFF
-	TRBJ2-7	TRBV19	-	TGTGCCAGTAGTATAGGGAACTCCTACGAGCAGTACTTC	CASSIGNSYEQYF
TRBD1	TRBJ1-5	TRBV6-2/TRBV6-3	-	TGTGCCAGCAGTTATACAGGGGGCGTCGGCAATCAGCCCCAGCATTTT	CASSYTGGVGNQPQHF
TRBD1	TRBJ2-5	TRBV9	-	TGTGCCAGCAGCGACCGGACAGGGCAGGAGACCCAGTACTTC	CASSDRTGQETQYF
TRBD1	TRBJ1-1	TRBV7-9	-	TGTGCCAGCAGCTCCACAACAGGGGACACTGAAGCTTTCTTT	CASSSTTGDTEAFF
-	TRBJ2-4	TRBV7-9	-	TGTGCCAGCAGCCCTCCCCCTCGGTTAGCCAAAAACATTCAGTACTTC	CASSPPPRLAKNIQYF
TRBD1	TRBJ1-2	TRBV10-3	once	TGTGCCATCAGTCCGGGACAGGGTATTGGTAGGGGAAACTATGGCTACACCTTC	CAISPGQGIGRGNYGYTF
-	TRBJ2-1	TRBV10-3	-	TGTGCCATCAGTGAGACTAGTTACAATGAGCAGTTCTTC	CAISETSYNEQFF
-	TRBJ2-3	TRBV4-3	-	TGCGCCAGCAGCCAAGATGGGATGGGACCCCGCACAGATACGCAGTATTTT	CASSQDGMGPRTDTQYF
TRBD2	TRBJ2-1	TRBV5-5	few	TGTGCCAGTGAACTAGCGGGTGCATCCTACAATGAGCAGTTCTTC	CASELAGASYNEQFF
-	TRBJ2-4	TRBV27	-	TGTGCCAGCAGCTACCGCGGAGGGGGCGATACCAAAAACATTCAGTACTTC	CASSYRGGGDTKNIQYF
-	TRBJ1-2	TRBV6-1	-	TGTGCCAGCAGTGAGGGGGGTCGAGGCTACACCTTC	CASSEGGRGYTF
TRBD1	TRBJ2-7	TRBV10-3	-	TGTGCCATCAGCGGCGGGCGGGACAGGGGCTACGAGCAGTACTTC	CAISGGRDRGYEQYF
-	TRBJ1-5	TRBV30	-	TGTGCCTGGTCTGGCAGCGGGCAGCCCCAGCATTTT	CAWSGSGQPQHF
TRBD1	TRBJ1-2	TRBV7-9	-	TGTGCCAGCAGAAGACAGGGGACTAACTATGGCTACACCTTC	CASRRQGTNYGYTF
-	TRBJ1-1	TRBV5-1	-	TGCGCCAGCAGCCCGGGACACGAGAACACTGAAGCTTTCTTT	CASSPGHENTEAFF
-	TRBJ2-2	TRBV2	-	TGTGCCAGCAGTGAGGGACATTCGAACACCGGGGAGCTGTTTTTT	CASSEGHSNTGELFF
TRBD1	TRBJ1-6	TRBV5-4	-	TGTGCCAGCAGCTTTGACAGGGATAATTCACCCCTCCACTTT	CASSFDRDNSPLHF
-	TRBJ1-2	TRBV19	once	TGTGCCAGTAGTATAAGTCTGGATGATGGCTACACCTTC	CASSISLDDGYTF
TRBD1	TRBJ2-7	TRBV6-5	-	TGTGCCAGCAGTTACTCGTGGGACAGGGGATACGAGCAGTACTTC	CASSYSWDRGYEQYF
TRBD1	TRBJ1-6	TRBV3-1/TRBV3-2	once	TGTGCCAGCAGCCAAGGGGACAGGGGCGGCTCACCCCTCCACTTT	CASSQGDRGGSPLHF
-	TRBJ2-2	TRBV5-4	-	TGTGCCAGCAGCGTGTCCAAGGACACCGGGGAGCTGTTTTTT	CASSVSKDTGELFF
-	TRBJ1-6	TRBV28	-	TGTGCCAGCAGTTTGGATCATCCACCCCTCCACTTT	CASSLDHPPLHF
TRBD1	TRBJ1-1	TRBV10-3	-	TGTGCCATCAGTGAGATGACAGGGGGACTGTCTTTCTTT	CAISEMTGGLSFF
-	TRBJ1-2	TRBV5-6	few	TGTGCCAGCACCGGGGTCGCAGGATATAACTATGGCTACACCTTC	CASTGVAGYNYGYTF
-	TRBJ2-1	TRBV2	-	TGTGCCAGCGGGGGGGCTGCCTACAATGAGCAGTTCTTC	CASGGAAYNEQFF
TRBD2	TRBJ2-5	TRBV5-1	-	TGCGCCAGCAGCTTCCTAGCGGGTCAAGAGACCCAGTACTTC	CASSFLAGQETQYF
-	TRBJ1-1	TRBV19	-	TGTGCCAGTATTCGGGGGTCGGCCACTGAAGCTTTCTTT	CASIRGSATEAFF
-	TRBJ1-6	TRBV14	few	TGTGCCAGCAGCCAGATGGGGTCACCCCTCCACTTT	CASSQMGSPLHF
TRBD1	TRBJ1-2	TRBV10-3	-	TGTGCCATCAGGGGGACAGGGAAGGATGGCTACACCTTC	CAIRGTGKDGYTF
-	TRBJ1-6	TRBV12-5	few	TGTGCTAGTGGTTTGAATGATTCACCCCTCCACTTT	CASGLNDSPLHF
TRBD1	TRBJ2-1	TRBV2	-	TGTGCCAGCAGGAGGGCCGAACAGGGGGCGGATGAGCAGTTCTTC	CASRRAEQGADEQFF
-	TRBJ2-7	TRBV6-5	-	TGTGCCAGCAGTAACGCTTTGCCCTACGAGCAGTACTTC	CASSNALPYEQYF